This entry describes one TCR beta chain. Its antigen is unidentified. These data belong to a study of shared clonotypes between healthy human individuals. In the study overall: The cohort comprised a couple of women and a few men. Their ages spanned 18 to 49 years.

Per the study methods: ImmunoSEQ only sent back junction sequences with no quality scores, so filtering was done differently. TCRdb's table, derived via immunoSEQ multiplex PCR, lists solely in-frame clones and lacks some. V and J calls plus clone size are reproduced from that table; the DNA served to infer D and trimming. The data contain 2 million to 2.5 million clones, 85% to 95% of them singletons. Study conclusions and caveats: Collection of samples was limited to blood; tissue repertoires likely differ. Non-shared clonotypes were found to have lower generation probabilities than the clonotypes that were shared by all four of the sorted-subset donors.

Looked up from germline, CDR1 is GTSNPN and CDR2 is SVGIG (reference sequence). Trimming took 5 bases from V and 0 from J, leaving 12 bases between them. This CDR3 comprises 14 residues. Source material: naive CD4+ T cells sorted from blood. Subset in this sample: CD45RA+ positively selected. The chain couples TRBV30 to TRBJ2-3; D is possibly TRBD1 (6 bases). The sequence was obtained from a man aged 18 to 29 in good health. CDR3 protein: CAWAQGSSTDTQYF. The CDR3 DNA is TGTGCCTGGGCACAGGGATCTAGCACAGATACGCAGTATTTT.